The source of this TCR beta chain is a study of CD8+ T cells in alopecia areata. About the study: Tofacitinib ran 6 to 18 months, followed by 6 months off drug.

A word on this clone: The antigen is not known.

Separation by sorting yielded CD4+ and CD8+ T cells from PBMCs. Sequencing used cDNA as its template, made by extracting RNA and reverse transcribing it. Measured with immunoSEQ multiplex PCR; TCRdb has only the in-frame clones, and not every one. Here the sample spans more than 150,000 clones, 45% to 60% being singletons. Study-level findings and limits: Affected lesional scalp, above all in alopecia totalis/universalis, was more clonal than normal scalp. TCRs were shared less clearly across patients than in mice, possibly for HLA-related reasons.

V lost 3 bases and J 3 bases, leaving 5 bases between the germline ends. This CDR3 spans 11 amino acids. Germline-derived CDR1 and CDR2 are DFQATT and SNEGSKA (reference sequence). The TCR comes from a human donor with alopecia areata. The chain employs TRBV20-1 and TRBJ2-5; no firm D call. The sample here was CD8+ T cells sorted from blood, taken at week 0. CDR3 amino acids: CSASQKETQYF. The CDR3 DNA follows: TGCAGTGCTAGTCAGAAAGAGACCCAGTACTTC.